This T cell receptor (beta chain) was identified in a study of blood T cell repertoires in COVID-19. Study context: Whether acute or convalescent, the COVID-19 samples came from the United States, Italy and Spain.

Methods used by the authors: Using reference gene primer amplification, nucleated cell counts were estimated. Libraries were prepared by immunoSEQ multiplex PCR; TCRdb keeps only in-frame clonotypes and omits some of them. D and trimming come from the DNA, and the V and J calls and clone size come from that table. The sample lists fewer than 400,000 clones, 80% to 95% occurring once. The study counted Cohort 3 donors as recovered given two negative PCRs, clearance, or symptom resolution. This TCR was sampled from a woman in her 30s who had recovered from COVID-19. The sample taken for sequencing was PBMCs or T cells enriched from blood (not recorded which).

The CDR3 nucleotides are TGTGCCACCACGACAGGTTCCTACGAGCAGTACTTC. Its translation: CATTTGSYEQYF. The chain carries TRBV28 and TRBJ2-7; a possible D gene is TRBD1 (6 bases). This CDR3 is built from 12 residues. The germline gives CDR1 MDHEN, CDR2 SYDVKM. The V and J ends lost 10 bases and 1 base respectively, with 11 bases between them.